Sequencing of this T cell receptor (beta chain) was carried out in a study of T cells after yellow fever vaccination. Study overall: The fractions with low cell numbers were processed using SMART-Seq v4 Ultra Low Input.

TCRdb independently ran MiXCR on the 5' RACE reads; one entry per CDR3 protein. Seen here are around 500,000 distinct CDR3 sequences, 20% to 25% observed once, and the top ten hold approximately 16%. The germline CDR1 and CDR2 sequences are MNHEY and SVGAGI. The CDR3 runs to 12 residues. With V trimmed by 4 bases and J by 7 bases, 1 base remained unmatched. The sequence was collected from a man aged 18 to 35 who received the YFV17D yellow fever vaccine. The V gene is TRBV6-5, the J gene TRBJ1-1, with 9 positions matching TRBD1. The input for sequencing was PBMCs, taken roughly 20 days after the first yellow fever vaccination. CDR3: CASSWGQGEAFF. The CDR3 DNA reads as TGTGCCAGCAGTTGGGGACAGGGTGAAGCTTTCTTT.